This TCR beta chain was sequenced in a study of cytomegalovirus exposure and HLA in healthy donors. 13 Jbeta primers and 60 Vbeta primers were used for the PCR. Sequencing used immunoSEQ multiplex PCR; TCRdb keeps in-frame clones, though not all of them. In the table there are approximately 51,000 clones, 81% of which are singletons. V was trimmed by 5 bases and J by 4 bases, leaving 8 bases between them. From germline, CDR1 is SGHTA and CDR2 FQGNSA. This CDR3 has 12 residues. The receptor was derived from a boy aged 5 to 17 in good health and CMV-seropositive. Sequencing input: PBMCs. The chain links TRBV7-2 to TRBJ1-2; D remains ambiguous. The CDR3 sequence is CASSQESYGYTF. The CDR3 DNA reads TGTGCCAGCAGCCAGGAATCCTATGGCTACACCTTC.